The rows below give T cell receptor beta chains drawn from one sample of a study of monozygotic twins with inflammatory bowel disease. Using the 5' RACE reads, TCRdb records one entry per CDR3 protein without DNA. The listing contains nearly 450,000 distinct CDR3 sequences. Input material: blood. All receptors derive from a human donor with ulcerative colitis or Crohn's disease, or a healthy co-twin of an affected twin (not recorded which). Each CDR3 is given with its conserved first and last residue.

TRBJ1-5,TRBV29-1,CSATDGNQPQHF
TRBJ2-4,TRBV20-1,CSARDLNLSPFGGNIQYF
TRBJ2-1,TRBV7-3,CASSQTYTSGYNEQFF
TRBJ1-5,TRBV12-3/TRBV12-4,CASRAGTGGGQPQHF
TRBJ2-7,TRBV15,CATSRVGQGFYEQYF
TRBJ1-1,TRBV2,CASSEDRWAEAFF
TRBJ2-1,TRBV20-1,CSARESGTPKNEQFF
TRBJ1-4,TRBV6-5,CASSYDGSATNEKLFF
TRBJ2-7,TRBV20-1,CSASGNFDEQYF
TRBJ2-5,TRBV7-9,CASSLGTSYQETQYF
TRBJ2-2,TRBV5-1,CASSHEARTGELFF
TRBJ2-1,TRBV6-5,CASSYFLNDEQFF
TRBJ1-4,TRBV5-4,CASSLDGQQYEKLFF
TRBJ1-5,TRBV5-5,CASSLAFVDQPQHF
TRBJ1-5,TRBV27,CASSSYGGSNQPQHF
TRBJ2-2,TRBV6-6,CASSYHNTGELFF
TRBJ1-5,TRBV18,CASSRGGTGDNQPQHF
TRBJ2-2,TRBV6-2/TRBV6-3,CASRNGWKDTGELFF
TRBJ2-7,TRBV5-6,CASGPGTASYEQYF
TRBJ2-6,TRBV21-1,CASSKAARDASSGADVLTF
TRBJ2-3,TRBV9,CASSAGTSGRAEDTQYF
TRBJ1-6,TRBV6-1,CASRDQGSNVSYNSPLHF
TRBJ1-2,TRBV7-9,CASSFPLLTDYTF
TRBJ2-5,TRBV27,CASSSKDRGTQYF
TRBJ2-2,TRBV2,CASSDTGTENTGELFF